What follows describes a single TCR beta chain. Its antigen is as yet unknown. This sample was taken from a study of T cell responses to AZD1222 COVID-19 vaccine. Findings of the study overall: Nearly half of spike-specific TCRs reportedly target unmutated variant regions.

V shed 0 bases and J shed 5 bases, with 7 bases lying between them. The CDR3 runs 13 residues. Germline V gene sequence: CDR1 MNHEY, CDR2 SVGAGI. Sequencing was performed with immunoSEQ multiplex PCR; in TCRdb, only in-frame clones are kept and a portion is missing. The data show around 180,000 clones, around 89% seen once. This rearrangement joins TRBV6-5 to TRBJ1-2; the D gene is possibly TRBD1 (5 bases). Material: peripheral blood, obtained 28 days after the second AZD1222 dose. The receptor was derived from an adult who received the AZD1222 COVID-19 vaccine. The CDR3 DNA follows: TGTGCCAGCAGTTACTCGGCAGGGTATGGCTACACCTTC. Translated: CASSYSAGYGYTF.